This T cell receptor (beta chain) is drawn from a study of T cell repertoires in cytomegalovirus infection. This clonotype occurred a few times. Its antigen is as yet unknown. Germline CDR1 and CDR2: MNHNY and SVGAGI (reference sequence). This CDR3 has 13 residues. Deletions cut 5 bases from V and 1 base from J, with 8 bases between. MiXCR was run by TCRdb on the reads, yielding one entry per CDR3 protein. The data hold about 500,000 distinct CDR3 sequences, with roughly 34% observed a single time. The chain combines TRBV6-6 with TRBJ1-2; D gene unclear. This clonotype originated in a human donor in good health (CMV status not recorded). Some clones in this sample may be carry-over from other donors' samples. The specimen comprised cultured PBMCs, sampled from culture after CMV antigen stimulation. CDR3 bases: TGTGCCAGCAGTGAGCCGAGTAACTATGGCTACACCTTC. It is translated as CASSEPSNYGYTF.